The following is a T cell receptor (beta chain) sequence with its context. This clone was detected a few times. The target of this receptor is not known. No base quality information exists; no much larger clone differs at one position. Germline trimming amounts to 5 bases on V and 7 bases on J, with 8 as the count of junction bases outside the gene matches. As encoded in the germline V gene (reference sequence), CDR1 is GTSNPN while CDR2 is SVGIG. The CDR3 starts with the cysteine, ends with the phenylalanine, and has 13 residues. Kept here is only the CDR3 DNA, which spans 39 bases and is read in frame from base 1. The cohort consisted of 650 to 700 healthy bone marrow donors. Cohort members were all nominally healthy when sampled, although unrecorded immune exposures were likely present. The donor tested CMV seropositive, placing the donor among the 250 to 350 seropositive members of the cohort. A peripheral blood sample was collected from each donor, and TCR beta sequencing was performed on peripheral blood mononuclear cells. The Qiagen DNeasy Blood Extraction Kit was used to extract genomic DNA from the blood cell samples.

The library was obtained by the immunoSEQ multiplex PCR assay. For the multiplex PCR, a mixture combining 60 forward primers for TCR Vbeta segments and 13 reverse primers for TCR Jbeta segments was used. The CDR3 region of rearranged TCR beta genes was amplified from genomic DNA with a multiplex PCR assay. Amplified TCR beta libraries were sequenced as 87-base-pair reads on the Illumina HiSeq System. Regarding the original processing steps: Across the 700 or so repertoires, a later analysis counted about 81 million unique TCR beta chains, around 11 million of which were shared by at least two donors. Raw reads were error-corrected and collapsed into unique sequences with a nearest-neighbor algorithm that merged closely related sequences to remove PCR and sequencing errors. V, D and J gene segments were assigned by aligning CDR3 sequences to IMGT reference sequences. Each retained sequence needed at least a six-nucleotide match to both a V gene segment and a J gene segment. Rearrangements were classified as productive when the CDR3 lacked stop codons and remained in frame with V and J, and all other rearrangements were classified as non-productive. Following IMGT convention, CDR3 was defined as the stretch from the second conserved V-encoded cysteine up to the conserved J-encoded phenylalanine. In an earlier analysis of more than 550 of the donors, sequences lacking an unambiguous match to a single V gene segment were excluded. An earlier analysis of a few hundred of the donors classified V segments as functional when productive rearrangements were above 56.7% and as segregating when the standard deviation between donors was above 5%. A statistical classification framework was developed to diagnose cytomegalovirus status using the catalog of TCR beta chain sequences. A later analysis assigned V and J genes by comparing TCR nucleotide sequences with IMGT/GENE-DB human TR gene sequences. Using the TCRdist pipeline, a later analysis assigned CDR3 sequences along with most-parsimonious VDJ recombination scenarios. A later analysis defined each TCR beta chain by its CDR3 amino acid sequence plus V-gene family, and excluded reads lacking a unique V-gene family. In a later analysis, 500 to 700 highly shared, low-generation-probability nucleotide sequences were removed to address suspected cross-contamination and a sequencing artifact. A later analysis calculated a clonal expansion index for each public chain from normalized within-repertoire ranks of inferred template counts. In a later analysis, generation probabilities were computed using a VDJ recombination model fitted to out-of-frame rearrangements, and the results were checked against IGoR. Hypergeometric tests were used in a later analysis to score TCR-TCR, TCR-HLA and TCR-CMV co-occurrence, with a repertoire-size bias correction applied to the TCR pairs. In a later analysis, false discovery rates were estimated by permuting HLA or CMV assignments 20 times. In a later analysis, co-occurring TCRs were grouped using DBSCAN, and TCRdist sequence similarity was added for clustering within HLA-allele-positive subsets. Repertoires with fewer than 30,000 or more than 120,000 public chains were left out of co-occurrence clustering, as were a handful of repertoires with anomalous nucleotide sharing. Not all clones reach the TCRdb copy of this immuneACCESS table, which keeps in-frame sequences only. Checked studies attribute under half of the gap to unresolved V genes and leave the rest unexplained. Clone size and the V and J calls come from that table; the DNA yielded D and trimming. This sample holds 130,000 or so clones; about two thirds were observed only once. The top ten constitute around 6.6% of the sample.

The sample comes from a study of cytomegalovirus exposure and HLA in healthy donors (dated 2017 in TCRdb). With respect to the entire study: According to an earlier analysis of around 600 of the donors, 150 million to 200 million T cells yielded roughly 110 million unique TCR beta sequences and around 300 Gb of sequence data. The aim of the study was to test whether cataloging public T cell receptors could identify signatures of past pathogen exposure. All discovery cohort repertoires had been generated on a single sequencing platform. In the later analysis, no new phenotypic data were used to find candidate immune exposures; instead, reliance was placed on TCR beta sequences and their occurrence across donors. Typing coverage varied by locus: roughly 629-630 donors for A, B, C, DRB1 and DQB1; approximately 560 for DQA1; approximately 570 for DPA1; more than 450 for DPB1. In an earlier analysis of about 590 of the donors, high-throughput TCR beta sequencing was used to judge whether each TCR beta V gene segment behaved as functional or pseudogenic. An early release covering about 600 HLA-typed donors comprised 250 to 350 gigabases of sequencing data and approximately 80 million unique TCR sequences. Genome-wide SNP genotypes for about 65% of the 666 donors were used in a later genetic analysis, which treated that subset as a discovery cohort. The study used immunosequencing to profile the T cell repertoires of 670 or so subjects and linked those repertoires to cytomegalovirus serostatus. On average, roughly 250,000 unique TCR beta nucleotide sequences were sequenced per donor among some 430 genotyped donors of the cohort, with 15% to 20% of those sequences being non-productive. In addition to the first cohort of about 650 subjects, a separate validation cohort of 130 or so different subjects was used. Donor age, sex, ethnicity and CMV serostatus were collected together with the repertoire data. In a later analysis, previously published TCR beta repertoires from fewer than 750 donors were re-analyzed and high-resolution HLA genotyping was added so that TCR occurrence patterns could be studied. HLA typing covered class I and class II loci at four-digit resolution. Of the roughly 430 genotyped donors, about 80% fell in the genetic ancestry cluster associated with self-reported Caucasian donors. Several DR-DQ haplotypes were treated as single units for association and clustering because of strong linkage in the cohort. To predict cytomegalovirus infection status, the study combined high-throughput TCR immunosequencing, statistical association of individual TCRs with disease status, and machine learning. Points the paper makes about the study in general: In both the original and validation cohorts, the classifier was reported to diagnose cytomegalovirus status with high specificity and sensitivity. The study gave a list of 150 to 200 TCR beta chains associated with cytomegalovirus. A later analysis found that most CMV-associated TCR beta chains appeared HLA-restricted, with HLA associations seemingly driven largely by CMV exposure. Seventeen rarely observed V segments, including chromosome 9 orphons, were excluded from the earlier analysis of approximately 500 of the donors because counts were too low. Linkage disequilibrium might explain the correlated functional status among segregating V segments, but an unknown experimental factor could not be ruled out. The presence/absence analyses assumed that sequencing depth was roughly uniform across donors, and that assumption may not be true. In a later analysis, TCR association rates were found to vary across HLA loci, with the most associated TCRs seen for DRB1 alleles and the fewest for HLA-C alleles. Immune exposure information for the cohort was limited to CMV serostatus. Only TCR beta chains were sequenced in this cohort, and the absence of alpha or paired-chain data limited detectable features. An earlier analysis of approximately 570 of the donors showed that most TCR beta V segments appeared in productive rearrangements either about 90% or about 30% of the time, which broadly matched IMGT annotations. A later genetic analysis associated a missense DCLRE1C variant with V-gene and J-gene trimming of TCR beta chains, and an independent cohort replicated the association. Several of the top co-occurrence clusters appeared to be linked to parvovirus B19, influenza, CMV and Epstein-Barr virus, according to a later analysis. At a false discovery rate of 0.05, a later analysis linked around 15,000 TCR beta sequences to specific HLA alleles. Strong co-occurrence of HLA alleles, especially DR and DQ, made assigning TCR associations to individual alleles difficult. Because the 87-base-pair reads could not distinguish some IMGT-functional V segments, including TRBV6-2 and TRBV6-3, those segments were excluded. Most TCR sequences were observed very rarely across donors, whereas some public TCRs were present in many individuals. Because some donors lacked HLA typing at each locus, the association tests relied only on the typed subset. Compared with equally common non-associated chains, HLA-associated TCR beta chains in a later analysis were more clonally expanded and had lower generation probabilities. A cluster of highly shared sequence variants was judged likely to be a technical artifact of the sequencing pipeline. In vitro tests confirmed that three of the cytomegalovirus-associated TCR beta chains recognize cytomegalovirus antigens. A further reported finding was that TCR beta sequences accurately predicted the HLA-A and HLA-B alleles for most subjects in the first cohort. According to a later genetic analysis, donors in an Asian-associated ancestry cluster had fewer N-insertions in productive TCRs than the approximately 700-donor mean. The authors suggested that the approach could potentially be generalized to other disease states and immunological phenotypes.

Rearrangement joined TRBV30 to TRBJ1-5; 7 central bases correspond to TRBD1. This clonotype was sampled from a man in his forties in good health and CMV-seropositive. Sequencing was carried out using PBMCs. The DNA reads as follows: TGTGCCTGGGCAAACCGGGACAGCCAGCCCCAGCATTTT. This yields the protein CAWANRDSQPQHF.